This T cell receptor (beta chain) was sequenced for a study of blood T cells in healthy people across ages. This clonotype was counted between two and nine times. Donation came from healthy Caucasian individuals in Russia who were aged 6 to 90. PBMCs, at least 6 million per sample, were isolated. Per sample, extraction of total RNA gave at least 6 micrograms in every case. The CDR3 covers 15 residues. Trimming shortened V by 2 bases and J by 4 bases, and 11 bases separated the two germline ends. Germline V lookup: CDR1 SGHTA, CDR2 FQGNSA. Then a second PCR, running roughly 7 to 11 cycles, was carried out with a sample-barcoded 5' primer and a J-beta primer mix. CDR3-containing paired-end reads numbering at least 2.5 million came from each sample. One entry per CDR3 protein, called by TCRdb with MiXCR from the 5' RACE reads. Here the sample spans about 650,000 distinct CDR3 sequences, 32% being singletons.

The receptor comes from an elderly woman in good health. Input material: blood. V usage is TRBV7-2 and J usage is TRBJ2-2; no clear D gene. The CDR3 nucleotides are TGTGCCAGCAGCTTAATCCGTGGAACCACCGGGGAGCTGTTTTTT. The encoded protein is CASSLIRGTTGELFF.